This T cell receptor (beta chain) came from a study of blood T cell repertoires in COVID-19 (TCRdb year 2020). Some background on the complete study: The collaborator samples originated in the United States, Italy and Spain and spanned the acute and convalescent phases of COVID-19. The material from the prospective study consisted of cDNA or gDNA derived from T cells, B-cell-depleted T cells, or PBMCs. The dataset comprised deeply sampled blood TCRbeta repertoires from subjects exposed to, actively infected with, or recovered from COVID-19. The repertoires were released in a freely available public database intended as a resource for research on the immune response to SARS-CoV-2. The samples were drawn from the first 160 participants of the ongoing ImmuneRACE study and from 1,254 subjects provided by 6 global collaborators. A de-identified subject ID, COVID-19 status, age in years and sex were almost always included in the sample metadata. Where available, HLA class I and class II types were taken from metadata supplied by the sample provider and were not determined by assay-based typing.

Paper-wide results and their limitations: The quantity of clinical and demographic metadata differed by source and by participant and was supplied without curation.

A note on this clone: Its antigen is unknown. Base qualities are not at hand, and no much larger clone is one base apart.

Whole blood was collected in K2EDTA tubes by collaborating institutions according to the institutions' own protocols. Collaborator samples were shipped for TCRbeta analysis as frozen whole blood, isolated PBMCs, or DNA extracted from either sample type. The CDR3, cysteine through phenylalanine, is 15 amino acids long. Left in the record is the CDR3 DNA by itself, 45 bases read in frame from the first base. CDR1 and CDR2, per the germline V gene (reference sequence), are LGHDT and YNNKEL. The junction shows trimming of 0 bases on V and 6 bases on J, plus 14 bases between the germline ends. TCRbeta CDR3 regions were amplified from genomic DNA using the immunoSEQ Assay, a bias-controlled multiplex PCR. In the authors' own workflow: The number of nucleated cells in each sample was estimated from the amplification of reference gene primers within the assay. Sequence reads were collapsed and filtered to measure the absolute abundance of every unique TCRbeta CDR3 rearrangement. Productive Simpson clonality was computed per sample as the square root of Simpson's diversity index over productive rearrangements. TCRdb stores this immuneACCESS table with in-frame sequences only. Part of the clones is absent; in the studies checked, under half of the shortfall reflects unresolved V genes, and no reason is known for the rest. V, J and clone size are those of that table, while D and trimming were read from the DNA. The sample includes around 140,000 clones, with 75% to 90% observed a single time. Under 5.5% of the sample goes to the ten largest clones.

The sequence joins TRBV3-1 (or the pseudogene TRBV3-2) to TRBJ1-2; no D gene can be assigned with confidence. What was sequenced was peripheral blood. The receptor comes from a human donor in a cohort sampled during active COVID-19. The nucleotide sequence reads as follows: TGTGCCAGCAGCCAAGAGACGGGGTTCCGAAATGGCTACACCTTC. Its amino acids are CASSQETGFRNGYTF.